The clone carrying this T cell receptor beta chain was counted many times. Time point here: blood at routine non-recurrence follow-up after resection. Without sorting, whole RNA was sequenced from tumor, nontumor lung or frozen PBMC. The CDR3 covers 14 residues. Germline CDR1 SEHNR, CDR2 FQNEAQ (reference sequence). V was cut by 6 bases and J by 5 bases, with 16 bases left in between. This record belongs to a study of spatial heterogeneity in lung cancer. Using its own MiXCR run on the 5' RACE reads, TCRdb lists one record per CDR3 protein. The repertoire consists of 50,000 to 60,000 distinct CDR3 sequences, with around 6.7% occurring once and the leading ten covering around 36%.

The receptor's source is a female donor with early-stage non-small cell lung cancer. The J gene is TRBJ2-5, the V gene TRBV7-9; D may be TRBD2 (6 bases). Sample: PBMCs, taken at follow-up. The CDR3 sequence is CASRRATSLETQYF. For the CDR3, the DNA is TGTGCCAGCAGACGAGCGACTAGTCTGGAGACCCAGTACTTC.